This TCR beta chain emerged from a study of OX40 agonist ivuxolimab in advanced cancers. Study overall: Partial response was recorded in three patients: one hepatocellular carcinoma and two cutaneous melanoma cases.

Baseline, cycle 4 day 1, and cycle 7 day 1 were the blood sampling points. The data were produced by immunoSEQ multiplex PCR, yet TCRdb's version contains in-frame clones alone and is incomplete. The repertoire consists of just under 75,000 clones, with 80% to 95% occurring once and the leading ten covering 0.44%. Trimming left V 7 bases short and J 6 bases short, with 6 bases between. This CDR3 contains 10 residues. Germline V gene sequence: CDR1 GTSNPN, CDR2 SVGIG (reference sequence). The clonotype was recovered from an adult with an advanced solid tumor such as melanoma, head and neck, liver or kidney cancer. The sequences come from CD4+ or CD8+ T cells sorted from blood, collected in a trial of the OX40 agonist ivuxolimab. This chain joins TRBV30 and TRBJ2-2; no definite D call. The CDR3 reads CAFHSGELFF. CDR3 bases: TGTGCCTTCCATTCCGGGGAGCTGTTTTTT. The variable domain in full, with the rest retrieved from reference TRBV30 and TRBJ2-2, is SQTIHQWPATLVQPVGSPLSLECTVEGTSNPNLYWYRQAAGRGLQLLFYSVGIGQISSEVPQNLSASRPQDRQFILSSKKLLLSDSGFYLCAFHSGELFFGEGSRLTVL.